The 23 T cell receptor beta chains given below trace back to one sample, sequenced in a study of blood T cell repertoires in COVID-19. Some clones are missing from TCRdb's copy, which holds only in-frame ones; the method was immunoSEQ multiplex PCR. The table shows around 260,000 clones, with about 85% occurring only once. The sequencing input was peripheral blood. Source of these receptors: a human donor with COVID-19, enrolled during active disease. The donor label of this sample is uncertain.

The chain has TRBV27 and TRBJ2-2; the match to TRBD1 covers 7 bases. Germline V CDR1 and CDR2: MNHEY, SMNVEV (reference sequence). Germline trimming cut 8 bases from V and 7 bases from J; bases unmatched to any gene: 13. The CDR3 is made up of 15 amino acids. CDR3 sequence: CASRNMAGGHGELFF. CDR3 DNA: TGTGCCAGCCGGAATATGGCAGGGGGTCACGGGGAGCTGTTTTTT.

V and J are TRBV27 and TRBJ1-4; 7 positions match TRBD1. Germline trimming cut 6 bases from V and 4 bases from J; bases unmatched to any gene: 5. CDR3 length: 14 residues. Germline lookup yields CDR1 MNHEY and CDR2 SMNVEV (reference sequence). This CDR3 reads CASSRQGGNEKLFF. DNA for the CDR3: TGTGCCAGCAGCCGCCAGGGGGGTAATGAAAAACTGTTTTTT.

The J gene is TRBJ2-1, the V gene TRBV5-1; D is possibly TRBD2 (6 bases). Germline CDR1 and CDR2: SGHRS and YFSETQ. Trimming took off 6 bases at V and 4 bases at J, with 11 bases between the two ends. The CDR3 consists of 13 residues. The DNA of the CDR3 is TGCGCCAGCACCGGGAGAGGGTACAATGAGCAGTTCTTC. It yields the protein CASTGRGYNEQFF. Variable domain in full (rest from reference TRBV5-1 and TRBJ2-1): KAGVTQTPRYLIKTRGQQVTLSCSPISGHRSVSWYQQTPGQGLQFLFEYFSETQRNKGNFPGRFSGRQFSNSRSEMNVSTLELGDSALYLCASTGRGYNEQFFGPGTRLTVL.

A few counts support this clone. V and J are TRBV5-1 and TRBJ2-7; D is undetermined. The CDR3 length is 13 residues. Germline V CDR1 and CDR2: SGHRS, YFSETQ. The V and J ends lost 5 bases and 9 bases respectively, with 18 bases between them. The CDR3 region is CASSSDSTGWQYF. The CDR3, as DNA: TGCGCCAGCAGTTCCGACTCGACCGGGTGGCAGTACTTC.

The rearrangement links TRBV28 to TRBJ1-4; weak D call: TRBD1 (6 bases). Trimming took 2 bases from V and 5 from J, leaving 12 bases between them. The CDR3 has 15 amino acids. The V gene's germline CDR1 is MDHEN and CDR2 SYDVKM. The CDR3 protein is CASSLATGLNEKLFF. CDR3 bases: TGTGCCAGCAGTTTAGCCACAGGGTTAAATGAAAAACTGTTTTTT.

The chain links TRBV3-1 (or the pseudogene TRBV3-2) to TRBJ1-2, with 8 bases fitting TRBD1. CDR3 size: 12 residues. The junction had 4 bases not matched to a gene; V was cut back by 8 bases and J by 5 bases. Germline CDR1 and CDR2: LGHDT and YNNKEL (reference sequence). The CDR3 nucleotides read TGTGCCAGCGGACAGGGCCAATATGGCTACACCTTC. The encoded protein is CASGQGQYGYTF.

This clone was seen a single time. This chain connects TRBV12-5 to TRBJ2-5, with D perhaps TRBD2 (7 bases). The CDR3 length is 14 residues. Per the germline V gene, CDR1 is LGHNT and CDR2 is FRNRAP. V lost 5 bases, J lost 4 bases, and 14 bases lay in between. The CDR3 nucleotides read TGTGCTAGTGGTCGAGGGGGGGCCGGAGAGACCCAGTACTTC. It encodes CASGRGGAGETQYF.

The chain recombines TRBV5-1 with TRBJ2-7, with D unclear. The CDR3 is made up of 13 amino acids. The V and J ends lost 0 bases and 3 bases respectively, with 7 bases between them. Germline CDR1 is SGHRS and CDR2 is YFSETQ. In DNA, the CDR3 is TGCGCCAGCAGCTTGGACGTCAGCTACGAGCAGTACTTC. The encoded protein is CASSLDVSYEQYF.

The chain is built from TRBV27 and TRBJ1-2, with 9 bases matching TRBD1. Germline V gives CDR1 MNHEY, CDR2 SMNVEV (reference sequence). This CDR3 has 14 amino acids. Trimming took 0 bases from V and 6 from J; bases not matched to a gene: 2. The CDR3 DNA reads as TGTGCCAGCAGTTTATCGACAGGGGGTGATGGCTACACCTTC. This translates into CASSLSTGGDGYTF.

The chain has TRBV6-6 and TRBJ1-2; 12 bases match TRBD1. Unmatched junction bases numbered 2, after V lost 5 bases and J lost 4 bases. The length of the CDR3 is 14 residues. CDR1 is MNHNY, CDR2 SVGAGI, per germline (reference sequence). The chain's CDR3 is CASSRDRGPYGYTF. The CDR3 DNA follows: TGTGCCAGCAGTCGGGACAGGGGGCCCTATGGCTACACCTTC.

DNA of the CDR3: TGCGCCAGCCGGGATACCTCCTCTGGAAACACCATATATTTT. Its protein is CASRDTSSGNTIYF. The V call is TRBV5-1, the J call TRBJ1-3; D not resolved. The V gene's germline CDR1 is SGHRS and CDR2 YFSETQ. CDR3 size: 14 residues. The V gene lost 7 bases and the J gene lost 0 bases, with 11 bases spanning the gap.

The chain uses TRBV13 and TRBJ2-3, with D unclear. Germline-derived CDR1 and CDR2 are PRHDT and FYEKMQ (reference sequence). This CDR3 region has 12 residues. Deletions cut 5 bases from V and 8 bases from J, with 11 bases between. CDR3 sequence reads: CASSSRVGTQYF. For the CDR3, the DNA is TGTGCCAGCAGCAGCCGGGTCGGTACGCAGTATTTT.

The rearrangement uses TRBV10-3 and TRBJ1-2; no reliable D call. This CDR3 contains 13 residues. V was trimmed by 8 bases and J by 1 base, leaving 11 bases between them. The V gene's germline CDR1 is ENHRY and CDR2 SYGVKD. CDR3 nucleotide sequence: TGTGCCATCGGGAGACACGATAACTATGGCTACACCTTC. Translating gives CAIGRHDNYGYTF.

This sequence joins TRBV9 and TRBJ2-2, with D perhaps matching TRBD2 (6 bases). The CDR3 consists of 16 residues. Germline CDR1 is SGDLS and CDR2 is YYNGEE. Trimming took 0 bases from V and 4 from J, leaving 13 bases between them. CDR3 sequence (DNA): TGTGCCAGCAGCGTAGATGGGGGGATAGGCACCGGGGAGCTGTTTTTT. This encodes CASSVDGGIGTGELFF.

This chain links TRBV28 with TRBJ1-4; D call uncertain. Per germline, CDR1 MDHEN and CDR2 SYDVKM. Trimming cost V 2 bases and J 8 bases, with 15 bases left between them. This CDR3 is 15 amino acids long. The CDR3, as DNA: TGTGCCAGCAGTTTAGTCCGGTCGGGGAAGGAAAAACTGTTTTTT. Translating gives CASSLVRSGKEKLFF. Drawing the rest from reference TRBV28 and TRBJ1-4, the complete variable domain is DVKVTQSSRYLVKRTGEKVFLECVQDMDHENMFWYRQDPGLGLRLIYFSYDVKMKEKGDIPEGYSVSREKKERFSLILESASTNQTSMYLCASSLVRSGKEKLFFGSGTQLSVL.

The gene calls are TRBV19 and TRBJ1-5, with a possible D match to TRBD1 (6 bases). Looked up from germline, CDR1 is LNHDA and CDR2 is SQIVND (reference sequence). This CDR3 region has 16 residues. Trimming took off 7 bases at V and 4 bases at J, with 20 bases between the two ends. The DNA for the CDR3 is TGTGCCAGTACATCCGGTTTCCGGGACACTAATCAGCCCCAGCATTTT. Translating it yields CASTSGFRDTNQPQHF.

This clone was seen more than once but under ten times. The V and J genes are TRBV7-3 and TRBJ1-1; D not certain. This CDR3 comprises 15 residues. CDR1 and CDR2 from the germline V gene are SGHTA and FQGTGA. V was clipped by 1 base and J by 1 base, with 10 bases between them. This chain's CDR3 is CASSLNAAGNTEAFF. The CDR3 region has the DNA TGTGCCAGCAGCTTAAATGCCGCAGGGAACACTGAAGCTTTCTTT.

This clone was recorded only once. This sequence joins TRBV6-5 and TRBJ1-1; the match to TRBD1 covers 7 bases. V shed 9 bases and J 2 bases; nucleotides not matched to a gene: 6. Germline V gene data show CDR1 as MNHEY and CDR2 as SVGAGI. The CDR3 spans 13 residues. The CDR3 sequence: CASSTGINTEAFF. The CDR3 bases are TGTGCCAGTTCGACAGGGATAAACACTGAAGCTTTCTTT.

The rearrangement joins TRBV5-1 to TRBJ1-2, with no clear D. This CDR3 is 13 amino acids long. Germline CDR1 reads SGHRS; CDR2 reads YFSETQ. With 2 bases removed from V and 2 bases from J, the gap between germline ends came to 7 bases. Here the CDR3 DNA reads TGCGCCAGCAGCTTAGGCAGGAACTATGGCTACACCTTC. It translates to CASSLGRNYGYTF. Based on the CDR3 plus reference TRBV5-1 and TRBJ1-2, the full variable domain is KAGVTQTPRYLIKTRGQQVTLSCSPISGHRSVSWYQQTPGQGLQFLFEYFSETQRNKGNFPGRFSGRQFSNSRSEMNVSTLELGDSALYLCASSLGRNYGYTFGSGTRLTVV.

The J gene is TRBJ2-3, the V gene TRBV27; perhaps TRBD1 as D (6 bases). The V gene lost 8 bases and the J gene lost 5 bases, with 14 bases spanning the gap. The germline V gene has CDR1 MNHEY and CDR2 SMNVEV (reference sequence). CDR3 length: 13 amino acids. CDR3 sequence reads: CASGPGQIDTQYF. In nucleotides, the CDR3 is TGTGCCAGCGGCCCCGGACAGATAGATACGCAGTATTTT.

The gene calls are TRBV9 and TRBJ2-7; 7 bases agree with TRBD1. Germline loops: CDR1 SGDLS, CDR2 YYNGEE. The ends lost 0 bases at V and 3 bases at J; junction bases unmatched: 6. The CDR3 covers 15 residues. CDR3 sequence: CASSVGRGGYYEQYF. DNA for the CDR3: TGTGCCAGCAGCGTAGGTAGAGGGGGCTACTACGAGCAGTACTTC.

The chain joins TRBV28 to TRBJ2-1; D call uncertain. The V end lost 2 bases, the J end lost 6 bases, and 14 bases lay between the germline ends. This CDR3 region has 15 residues. Germline CDR1 reads MDHEN; CDR2 reads SYDVKM. The CDR3 DNA follows: TGTGCCAGCAGTTTAAGGCTAGACGCTGCCAATGAGCAGTTCTTC. It yields the protein CASSLRLDAANEQFF.

The chain couples TRBV4-1 to TRBJ2-1; 9 nucleotides align to TRBD2. Per germline, CDR1 MGHRA and CDR2 YSYEKL. The CDR3 extends over 16 amino acids. Trimming at V came to 1 base and at J to 8 bases, leaving 9 bases not matched to a gene. Here the CDR3 reads CASSQAPSGIWDEQFF. The DNA for the CDR3 is TGCGCCAGCAGCCAAGCCCCTAGCGGGATTTGGGATGAGCAGTTCTTC.